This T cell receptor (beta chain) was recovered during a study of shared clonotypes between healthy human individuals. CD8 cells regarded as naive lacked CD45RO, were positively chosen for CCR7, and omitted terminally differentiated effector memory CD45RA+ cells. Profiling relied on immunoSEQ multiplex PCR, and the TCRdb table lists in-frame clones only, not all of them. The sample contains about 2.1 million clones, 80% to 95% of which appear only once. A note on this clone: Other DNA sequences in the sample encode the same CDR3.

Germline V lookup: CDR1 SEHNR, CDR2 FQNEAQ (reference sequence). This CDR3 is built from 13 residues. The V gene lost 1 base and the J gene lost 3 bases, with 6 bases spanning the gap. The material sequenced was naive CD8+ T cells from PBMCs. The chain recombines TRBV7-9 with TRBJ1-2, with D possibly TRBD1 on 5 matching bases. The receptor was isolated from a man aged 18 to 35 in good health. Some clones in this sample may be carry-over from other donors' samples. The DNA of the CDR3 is TGTGCCAGCAGCTTAGTGGGGGACTATGGCTACACCTTC. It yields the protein CASSLVGDYGYTF. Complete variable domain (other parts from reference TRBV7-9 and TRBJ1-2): DTGVSQNPRHKITKRGQNVTFRCDPISEHNRLYWYRQTLGQGPEFLTYFQNEAQLEKSRLLSDRFSAERPKGSFSTLEIQRTEQGDSAMYLCASSLVGDYGYTFGSGTRLTVV.